This TCR beta chain was recorded in a study of glioma-infiltrating T cells. Germline CDR1 and CDR2: GTSNPN and SVGIG (reference sequence). The CDR3 is 12 amino acids. Amplification of TCR alpha and beta CDR3 regions from RNA used iRepertoire nested multiplex PCR. TCRdb reprocessed the multiplex PCR reads with MiXCR, giving one entry per CDR3 protein. Counted here are some 99,000 distinct CDR3 sequences, less than 30% occurring once; the ten biggest clones make up about 30%. Regarding this clonotype: Germline and junction disagree at one end, which may indicate a read error.

This chain links TRBV30 with TRBJ2-3; D not resolved. Source material: glioma tissue, nonneoplastic brain tissue, or PBMCs (not recorded which). The receptor's source is a human donor with low-grade glioma or glioblastoma, undergoing nonglioma brain surgery, or in good health (not recorded which). The CDR3 DNA sequence: TGTGCCTGGAGTGGAAGCACAGATAAGCAGTATTTT. This gives the protein CAWSGSTDKQYF.